A single sample is the source of the 16 T cell receptor beta chains below, sequenced in a study of T cell responses to AZD1222 COVID-19 vaccine. The assay was immunoSEQ multiplex PCR, and TCRdb's table has in-frame clones only and misses some. The sample shows 25,000 to 35,000 clones, around 90% of them seen only once. The input for sequencing was peripheral blood, taken on day 0 of AZD1222 vaccination. The receptor source for this set is an adult in good health.

The sample holds one count of this clone. The chain couples TRBV20-1 to TRBJ2-7; either TRBD1 or TRBD2 may fit D (5 bases each). The germline V and J ends were trimmed by 3 bases and 0 bases, with 9 bases remaining between them. This CDR3 comprises 13 residues. Germline values: CDR1 DFQATT, CDR2 SNEGSKA (reference sequence). The CDR3 coding sequence is TGCAGTGCTAGTGAGGGGTTCTCCTACGAGCAGTACTTC. Amino acids: CSASEGFSYEQYF.

The chain joins TRBV15 to TRBJ2-7; D is unclear. The CDR3 contains 13 residues. V shed 4 bases and J shed 2 bases, with 9 bases lying between them. Germline assignment: CDR1 LNHNV and CDR2 YYDKDF (reference sequence). Here the CDR3 reads CATSTDGTYEQYF. The DNA of the CDR3 is TGTGCCACCAGCACAGACGGTACCTACGAGCAGTACTTC.

The CDR3 is CASGPGTSGSTDTQYF. The CDR3 DNA sequence: TGTGCTAGTGGTCCGGGGACTAGCGGCAGCACAGATACGCAGTATTTT. The chain links TRBV12-5 to TRBJ2-3; TRBD2 matches 11 bases. The germline CDR1 and CDR2 sequences are LGHNT and FRNRAP. Trimming cost V 5 bases and J 0 bases; bases outside gene matches: 4. This CDR3 is built from 16 residues.

V is TRBV28 and J is TRBJ1-6; TRBD1 is a possible D gene (5 bases). The CDR3 spans 16 residues. Per germline, CDR1 MDHEN and CDR2 SYDVKM. V was trimmed by 2 bases and J by 10 bases, leaving 18 bases between them. The CDR3 nucleotides read TGTGCCAGCAGTTTACCCATGTTGGGGCGGCGGTCACCCCTCCACTTT. Amino acids: CASSLPMLGRRSPLHF. The whole variable domain, remainder taken from reference TRBV28 and TRBJ1-6, is DVKVTQSSRYLVKRTGEKVFLECVQDMDHENMFWYRQDPGLGLRLIYFSYDVKMKEKGDIPEGYSVSREKKERFSLILESASTNQTSMYLCASSLPMLGRRSPLHFGNGTRLTVT.

The V gene is TRBV6-1, the J gene TRBJ1-1, with 10 positions matching TRBD1. The CDR3 has 19 amino acids. Germline CDR1 MNHNS, CDR2 SASEGT. The ends lost 0 bases at V and 7 bases at J; junction bases unmatched: 17. Here the CDR3 reads CASSEARVTGGGSRIEAFF. The CDR3 DNA reads as TGTGCCAGCAGTGAAGCGCGGGTGACAGGGGGCGGTAGTCGGATTGAAGCTTTCTTT.

This rearrangement joins TRBV4-1 to TRBJ2-7, with 15 bases that match TRBD2. Germline V gene sequence: CDR1 MGHRA, CDR2 YSYEKL. V gave up 3 bases and J gave up 8 bases; unmatched junction bases: 2. The CDR3 runs to 14 residues. The CDR3 loop reads CASSQGLAGGQQYF. The DNA of the CDR3 is TGCGCCAGCAGCCAGGGACTAGCGGGAGGCCAGCAGTACTTC.

The chain has TRBV2 and TRBJ2-6; D is tentatively TRBD1 or TRBD2 (7 bases each). CDR1 and CDR2 (germline): SNHLY, FYNNEI. The CDR3 contains 12 residues. V lost 6 bases to trimming and J lost 18 bases, with 18 bases between them. CDR3 sequence (DNA): TGTGCCAGCAGCCCTGAGGGGGGGACAGAGACTTTC. Translating it yields CASSPEGGTETF.

The V and J genes are TRBV25-1 and TRBJ2-7, with D perhaps TRBD1 (6 bases). The CDR3 covers 14 residues. Trimming left V 7 bases short and J 3 bases short, with 16 bases between. In germline, CDR1 is MGHDK, CDR2 SYGVNS. Here the CDR3 reads CASTPRGGYYEQYF. CDR3 nucleotide sequence: TGTGCCAGCACCCCCAGGGGTGGCTACTACGAGCAGTACTTC.

V usage is TRBV3-1 (or the pseudogene TRBV3-2) and J usage is TRBJ2-7, with 7 positions matching TRBD2. The germline CDR1 and CDR2 sequences are LGHDT and YNNKEL (reference sequence). The CDR3 length is 15 residues. With V trimmed by 3 bases and J by 3 bases, 8 bases remained unmatched. CDR3: CASSQRGGVYYEQYF. The CDR3 bases are TGTGCCAGCAGCCAGAGGGGAGGGGTATACTACGAGCAGTACTTC.

The chain links TRBV5-1 to TRBJ1-1; D possibly corresponds to TRBD1 (5 bases). CDR3 size: 13 residues. The V gene lost 7 bases and the J gene lost 0 bases, with 10 bases spanning the gap. Germline V gene lookup returns CDR1 SGHRS and CDR2 YFSETQ. The CDR3 sequence is CASAYRLNTEAFF. CDR3 bases: TGCGCCAGCGCCTACAGGCTGAACACTGAAGCTTTCTTT.

This clone was counted between two and nine times. The gene calls are TRBV6-1 and TRBJ2-1; maybe TRBD1 (6 bases). With 3 bases removed from V and 3 bases from J, the gap between germline ends came to 12 bases. The CDR3 is 15 residues long. The germline V gene has CDR1 MNHNS and CDR2 SASEGT. The CDR3 region is CASSDQGHYYNEQFF. CDR3 bases: TGTGCCAGCAGTGATCAGGGGCACTACTACAATGAGCAGTTCTTC.

V is TRBV19 and J is TRBJ1-5; no clear D gene. CDR3 size: 13 residues. Trimming left V 3 bases short and J 6 bases short, with 9 bases between. Germline V gives CDR1 LNHDA, CDR2 SQIVND (reference sequence). CDR3 amino acids: CASSMGGAQPQHF. The CDR3 bases are TGTGCCAGTAGTATGGGAGGCGCTCAGCCCCAGCATTTT.

The rearrangement links TRBV19 to TRBJ1-2, with 9 bases lining up with TRBD1. V shed 3 bases and J 2 bases; nucleotides not matched to a gene: 10. Per the germline V gene, CDR1 is LNHDA and CDR2 is SQIVND (reference sequence). This CDR3 is 17 amino acids long. CDR3 region: CASSIWGQGLINYGYTF. The CDR3 DNA reads as TGTGCCAGTAGTATTTGGGGACAGGGCCTCATAAACTATGGCTACACCTTC.

The gene calls are TRBV19 and TRBJ1-4; D is undetermined. The CDR3 is 15 residues long. V lost 3 bases and J lost 8, with 16 bases in between. Per germline, CDR1 LNHDA and CDR2 SQIVND (reference sequence). The chain's CDR3 is CASSIRAAEEEKLFF. The CDR3 nucleotides read TGTGCCAGTAGTATTAGGGCTGCCGAGGAAGAAAAACTGTTTTTT.

In its sample, this clone was seen a few times. The chain carries TRBV29-1 and TRBJ2-7; the D gene could be TRBD1 or TRBD2 (5 bases each). The V gene lost 5 bases and the J gene lost 2 bases, with 13 bases spanning the gap. This CDR3 is built from 13 residues. Germline V CDR1 and CDR2: SQVTM, ANQGSEA. As DNA, the CDR3 is TGCAGCGTTACAGGACTTTTTACCTACGAGCAGTACTTC. Residues: CSVTGLFTYEQYF.

The chain employs TRBV28 and TRBJ1-3; possible D gene TRBD1, 5 bases. The CDR3 runs 18 residues. Trimming shortened V by 7 bases and J by 3 bases, and 25 bases separated the two germline ends. CDR1 is MDHEN and CDR2 is SYDVKM in the germline V gene. CDR3 nucleotide sequence: TGTGCCAGCACATCCACTAAGCCACCGCGGGGGGGTGGAAACACCATATATTTT. It codes for CASTSTKPPRGGGNTIYF.